Presented here are 18 T cell receptor beta chains from one specimen sequenced in a study of blood T cells in healthy people across ages. Combining a sample-barcoded 5' primer with a J-beta primer mix, a second PCR ran for about 7 to 11 cycles. In TCRdb, the 5' RACE reads were re-called with MiXCR into one record per CDR3 protein. The sample contains about 1.1 million distinct CDR3 sequences, under 40% of which appear only once. Sequencing was performed on blood. These receptors originate from a man younger than 35 in good health.

To note about this clonotype: At one boundary the junction diverges from the germline segment, which might be a read error. The chain uses TRBV7-2 and TRBJ1-2; a possible D gene is TRBD1 (6 bases). The CDR3 consists of 13 residues. Looked up from germline, CDR1 is SGHTA and CDR2 is FQGNSA. This CDR3 is CGSSATGFYGYTF. CDR3 in DNA: TGTGGCAGCAGCGCCACAGGGTTCTATGGCTACACCTTC.

Points on this clonotype: The junction and the germline gene differ at one end; a read error may be behind it. The chain is built from TRBV9 and TRBJ1-2; 9 bases line up with TRBD1. Germline-derived CDR1 and CDR2 are SGDLS and YYNGEE. The CDR3 has 17 residues. CDR3 protein: CAGSAKGTGTANYGYTF. Written as DNA, the CDR3 is TGTGCCGGCAGCGCTAAAGGGACAGGGACAGCTAACTATGGCTACACCTTC.

The gene calls are TRBV12-3 or TRBV12-4 and TRBJ2-2, with 11 bases fitting TRBD2. The junction had 5 bases not matched to a gene; V was cut back by 4 bases and J by 1 base. The CDR3 runs to 17 residues. CDR3 in amino acids: CASSSPGTSGNTGELFF. Here the CDR3 DNA reads TGTGCCAGCAGTTCCCCGGGGACTAGCGGGAACACCGGGGAGCTGTTTTTT.

The chain employs TRBV7-2 and TRBJ1-2; perhaps TRBD1 as D (5 bases). The CDR3 has 15 amino acids. Trimming stripped 3 bases from V and 8 bases from J, with 19 bases between. Germline V CDR1 and CDR2: SGHTA, FQGNSA. In DNA, the CDR3 is TGTGCCAGCAGCTTCCCTGCAGGGATTTTGGAGGGCTACACCTTC. Protein product: CASSFPAGILEGYTF.

This clonotype has just a few counts. The chain combines TRBV7-2 with TRBJ2-5; D remains ambiguous. Germline lookup yields CDR1 SGHTA and CDR2 FQGNSA. V lost 3 bases and J lost 3, with 8 bases in between. The CDR3 totals 13 residues. The CDR3 coding sequence is TGTGCCAGCAGCTTTACCAGTAAAGAGACCCAGTACTTC. As protein: CASSFTSKETQYF.

Worth noting for this clonotype: A read error is possible here, since a much larger clone lies one base away. V is TRBV20-1 and J is TRBJ2-5; 7 bases fit TRBD1. The CDR3 is 15 amino acids. Trimming cost V 6 bases and J 11 bases; bases outside gene matches: 21. In germline, CDR1 is DFQATT, CDR2 SNEGSKA (reference sequence). This chain's CDR3 is CSALRRDRVGNEQYF. DNA of the CDR3: TGCAGTGCGCTACGCCGCGACAGGGTAGGGAATGAGCAGTACTTC.

This clonotype showed up just once. V gene TRBV6-2 or TRBV6-3 combines with J gene TRBJ1-5; possibly TRBD1 for D (5 bases). This CDR3 spans 18 amino acids. V gave up 2 bases and J gave up 0 bases, with 17 bases separating them. CDR1 and CDR2 from the germline V gene are MNHEY and SVGEGT. The chain's CDR3 is CASSYNGDSKVSNQPQHF. In nucleotides, the CDR3 is TGTGCCAGCAGTTACAACGGAGACAGTAAAGTTAGCAATCAGCCCCAGCATTTT.

This clonotype was found a few times. The chain uses TRBV10-3 and TRBJ2-5, with D possibly TRBD2 on 6 matching bases. This CDR3 spans 15 amino acids. V lost 6 bases, J lost 2 bases, and 16 bases lay in between. Germline CDR1 reads ENHRY; CDR2 reads SYGVKD. The CDR3, as DNA: TGTGCCATCAGAGGCATCGGGACTGCTCAAGAGACCCAGTACTTC. Protein sequence: CAIRGIGTAQETQYF.

This clonotype was picked up a small number of times. The CDR3 spells CSARTGGVEKLFF. The CDR3 DNA reads TGCAGTGCGAGGACAGGGGGCGTTGAAAAACTGTTTTTT. The chain uses TRBV20-1 and TRBJ1-4, with 11 bases lining up with TRBD1. CDR1 is DFQATT and CDR2 is SNEGSKA in the germline V gene (reference sequence). V lost 6 bases, J lost 7 bases, and 4 bases stayed unmatched. This CDR3 spans 13 amino acids.

This clonotype was observed a handful of times. V and J are TRBV3-1 and TRBJ1-4, with unresolved D. The CDR3 totals 15 residues. The germline CDR1 and CDR2 sequences are LGHDT and YNNKEL (reference sequence). Trimming stripped 5 bases from V and 6 bases from J, with 16 bases between. CDR3 nucleotide sequence: TGTGCCAGCAGCTTTGACCAGGAAGGTGATGAAAAACTGTTTTTT. Its protein is CASSFDQEGDEKLFF. Drawing the rest from reference TRBV3-1 and TRBJ1-4, the complete variable domain is DTAVSQTPKYLVTQMGNDKSIKCEQNLGHDTMYWYKQDSKKFLKIMFSYNNKELIINETVPNRFSPKSPDKAHLNLHINSLELGDSAVYFCASSFDQEGDEKLFFGSGTQLSVL.

This clonotype occurred many times. The chain has TRBV4-3 and TRBJ1-2; the D is unclear. Germline assignment: CDR1 LGHNA and CDR2 YSLEER. V dropped 2 bases and J dropped 0 bases, with 10 bases sitting between them. The CDR3 spans 15 residues. The CDR3 loop reads CASSQRPGSNYGYTF. CDR3 nucleotide sequence: TGCGCCAGCAGCCAAAGACCGGGATCTAACTATGGCTACACCTTC.

J is TRBJ1-2 and V is TRBV11-2; D is unresolved. The germline V gene encodes CDR1 SGHAT and CDR2 FQNNGV. V lost 5 bases and J 2 bases, leaving 15 bases between the germline ends. The CDR3 is made up of 15 amino acids. DNA for the CDR3: TGTGCCAGCAGCCCGCGAGGGCAGAGCAACTATGGCTACACCTTC. Translating gives CASSPRGQSNYGYTF.

There are a few counts of this clonotype. The chain uses TRBV6-5 and TRBJ2-5, with 8 bases lining up with TRBD1. This CDR3 has 15 amino acids. The junction had 10 bases not matched to a gene; V was cut back by 6 bases and J by 4 bases. The germline V gene has CDR1 MNHEY and CDR2 SVGAGI. CDR3 in DNA: TGTGCCAGCAGACTAGTCCAGGGGGCCGGAGAGACCCAGTACTTC. This translates into CASRLVQGAGETQYF.

A few counts support this clonotype. The chain carries TRBV7-2 and TRBJ2-7; D is uncertain. CDR3 length equals 13 residues. Germline V gene lookup returns CDR1 SGHTA and CDR2 FQGNSA. Trimming pared 1 base from V and 3 bases from J, leaving 7 bases between. This chain's CDR3 is CASSLVVLYEQYF. CDR3 in DNA: TGTGCCAGCAGCTTAGTTGTTCTCTACGAGCAGTACTTC. Full variable domain (outside the CDR3, taken from reference TRBV7-2 and TRBJ2-7): GAGVSQSPSNKVTEKGKDVELRCDPISGHTALYWYRQSLGQGLEFLIYFQGNSAPDKSGLPSDRFSAERTGGSVSTLTIQRTQQEDSAVYLCASSLVVLYEQYFGPGTRLTVT.

Note on this clonotype: Since no conserved phenylalanine or tryptophan closes the CDR3, a read error is the likely cause. The rearrangement links TRBV12-3 or TRBV12-4 to TRBJ2-2; TRBD1 might be the D (6 bases). V lost 6 bases and J lost 2, with 10 bases in between. This CDR3 is 14 amino acids long. DNA for the CDR3: TGTGCCAGCAGCCAACAGGGAAACACCGGGGAGCTGTTTTTG. Protein product: CASSQQGNTGELFL.

The chain recombines TRBV5-1 with TRBJ2-7; 12 bases are shared with TRBD2. The CDR3 runs 15 residues. CDR1 is SGHRS, CDR2 YFSETQ, per germline. After removal of 5 bases from V and 7 bases from J, the junction contained 10 bases not matched to a gene. CDR3 bases: TGCGCCAGCAGACCAACTAGCGGGGGGAGCCATGAGCAGTACTTC. Protein product: CASRPTSGGSHEQYF.

The genes are TRBV6-6 and TRBJ1-6; D remains ambiguous. V was clipped by 2 bases and J by 5 bases, with 10 bases between them. The CDR3 spans 15 residues. CDR1 and CDR2 (germline): MNHNY, SVGAGI (reference sequence). This chain's CDR3 is CASSYEGRNNSPLHF. In nucleotides, the CDR3 is TGTGCCAGCAGTTACGAGGGCAGGAATAATTCACCCCTCCACTTT.

CDR3 residues: CASSFTRNEQFF. CDR3 nucleotides: TGTGCCAGCAGTTTTACTAGGAATGAGCAGTTCTTC. This chain connects TRBV27 to TRBJ2-1; D might be TRBD2 (5 bases). Looked up from germline, CDR1 is MNHEY and CDR2 is SMNVEV (reference sequence). Trimming cost V 3 bases and J 7 bases, with 7 bases left between them. CDR3 size: 12 residues.